The rows below give T cell receptor beta chains drawn from one sample of a study of graft-versus-host responses after intestinal transplantation. What these receptors recognize is not known. The data were produced by immunoSEQ multiplex PCR, yet TCRdb's version contains in-frame clones alone and is incomplete. The sample records about 96,000 clones, around nine tenths being singletons. Sequenced material: unstimulated CD4+ T cells sorted from spleen or lymph node cells, taken before intestinal transplant. The receptor set was obtained from a human donor who received an intestinal transplant. Both conserved end residues are trimmed from each CDR3. Clone sizes are given selectively: once, few, many, or a class where the clone is expanded.

TRBV28 | . | ASSQWENTEAF
TRBV5-1 | . | ASSVSGLRSYEQY
TRBV6-1 | . | ASRDRVQREKLF
TRBV28 | . | ASRRDSLNTEAF
TRBV2 | . | ASSDRGNYGYT
TRBV6-4 | . | ASSGEREIFYEQY
TRBV5-1 | . | ASSQQGPPQPQH
TRBV6-1 | . | ASDIDRNNQPQH
TRBV10-3 | once | AIKNRGNTEAF
TRBV7-2 | . | ASSLVAWNSPLH
TRBV5-4 | . | ASRRDIYNEQF
TRBV5-1 | . | ASSLTSGGNNEQF
TRBV7-2 | . | ASSLATDTLYEQY
TRBV5-1 | once | ASSGTGVGTEAF